Listed below are T cell receptor beta chains from one sample, sequenced in a study of regulatory T cells in long-lasting Graves disease. TCRdb redid the calling of the multiplex PCR reads with MiXCR, one entry per CDR3 protein. Among approximately 470,000 distinct CDR3 sequences, roughly 16% were seen once, and the ten largest hold 10% to 15%. The sample was also reused in another study, on T cells in Graves' hyperthyroidism and ophthalmopathy.

The sequenced sample was peripheral blood mononuclear cells (PBMCs), obtained at new diagnosis, from a patient treated with antithyroid drugs. The receptors were gathered from a man aged 40-55 years with Graves disease. CDR3s include the opening cysteine and the closing phenylalanine or tryptophan. The order of the fields is J gene, clone size, V gene, CDR3 protein. Where a row states a size, it is once, few, many or the class of an expanded clone; other rows omit it.

>TRBJ2-2|-|TRBV5-1
CASRGGGTGELFF
>TRBJ2-7|many|TRBV11-2
CASSTGLVPTYEQYF
>TRBJ1-3|few|TRBV19
CASIRDFSGNTIYF
>TRBJ2-7|few|TRBV20-1
CSARPLAGYEQYF
>TRBJ2-1|many|TRBV3-1
CASSHWREDHNEQFF
>TRBJ2-3|-|TRBV5-1
CASSSGLAGGTPGTDTQYF
>TRBJ2-5|many|TRBV28
CASRDRWTQYF
>TRBJ2-3|many|TRBV5-1
CASSSDSGTFTDTQYF
>TRBJ1-3|-|TRBV6-1
CASSEADSGNTIYF
>TRBJ2-2|-|TRBV7-9
CASSLVSAVGELFF
>TRBJ2-7|many|TRBV2
CASSTLGVGYEQYF
>TRBJ2-2|few|TRBV9
CASSVDRDTGELFF
>TRBJ2-7|many|TRBV5-6
CASSLAGTGAPYEQYF
>TRBJ2-7|many|TRBV7-9
CASSLTSDYEQYF
>TRBJ2-7|few|TRBV6-2/TRBV6-3
CASSFAGTGVHF
>TRBJ1-1|many|TRBV5-1
CASSSGTVDMNTEAFF
>TRBJ2-1|many|TRBV28
CASSDPGLAGGSEQFF
>TRBJ1-6|many|TRBV13
CASSLGYTGTGTTNSPLHF
>TRBJ1-3|-|TRBV20-1
CSAPTTGGASGNTIYF
>TRBJ2-1|few|TRBV10-2
CASSEIGGRKDYNEQFF
>TRBJ1-5|few|TRBV19
CASTLNPDGSNQPQHF
>TRBJ2-1|few|TRBV5-6
CASSSLASSYNEQFF
>TRBJ2-3|-|TRBV6-1
CASSHGLAGALDTQYF
>TRBJ2-7|many|TRBV28
CASSPIGGDDEQYF
>TRBJ2-3|-|TRBV20-1
CSAAALAGNTDTQYF
>TRBJ2-7|many|TRBV27
CASIRVGTNSYEQYF
>TRBJ2-7|many|TRBV20-1
CSAIAQGDREQYF
>TRBJ1-1|many|TRBV7-8
CASSLARTPRGTEAFF
>-|once|TRBV3-1
CASDRAGDETQYF
>TRBJ2-5|-|TRBV25-1
CASSSGTGSRETQYF
>TRBJ2-2|many|TRBV2
CASGGDKNTGELFF
>TRBJ1-6|many|TRBV2
CASSDKGQYNSPLHF
>TRBJ2-5|many|TRBV7-9
CASSPRLAEYQETQYF
>TRBJ2-6|-|TRBV28
CASSPYQTGTGASVLTF
>TRBJ1-5|-|TRBV6-2/TRBV6-3
CASSKTGGLHQPQHF
>TRBJ2-5|few|TRBV12-3/TRBV12-4
CAGSQLRLAGEETQYF
>TRBJ2-1|many|TRBV28
CASSSISGRTYNEQFF
>TRBJ2-7|few|TRBV5-1
CASSLATGTYEQYF
>TRBJ2-2|many|TRBV30
CAWAGSTINTGELFF
>TRBJ1-1|many|TRBV7-2
CASSSYFGTEAFF
>TRBJ2-7|many|TRBV7-9
CASSLLRGRSPYEQYF
>TRBJ2-1|few|TRBV18
CASSLTKKTGEVNEQFF
>TRBJ2-3|few|TRBV20-1
CSAKRATDTQYF
>TRBJ2-1|few|TRBV9
CASSPRGTTFYNEQFF